This is a list of T cell receptor beta chains from one sample in a study of cytomegalovirus exposure and HLA in healthy donors. Libraries were prepared by immunoSEQ multiplex PCR; TCRdb keeps only in-frame clonotypes and omits some of them. The sample comprises about 200,000 clones, around four fifths of which are singletons, and around 3% rests with the top ten. Sequenced material: PBMCs. Receptor source: a woman aged 40-49 years in good health and CMV-seronegative. CDR3s include the opening cysteine and the closing phenylalanine or tryptophan. Fields, in order: CDR3 DNA, CDR3 protein, V gene, D gene, J gene, clone size. A D gene is named only where the DNA matches it firmly. Not all rows give a size; the values are once, few, many and, for expanded clones, a class.

DNA: TGTGCCAGCAGTTTCTGGGATAGGGGGCTGCATGAGCAGTTCTTC
CDR3: CASSFWDRGLHEQFF
V: TRBV27
D: TRBD1
J: TRBJ2-1
size: -

DNA: TGCGCCAGCAGTGCGGATAGCGGGAGGGCCGGGGAGCTGTTTTTT
CDR3: CASSADSGRAGELFF
V: TRBV10-1
D: TRBD2
J: TRBJ2-2
size: -

DNA: TGCGCCAGCAGCTTGGACACGGAAAGAGGAAAACTGTTTTTT
CDR3: CASSLDTERGKLFF
V: TRBV5-1
D: -
J: TRBJ1-4
size: -

DNA: TGTGCCAGCAGTTTAAGCGGGACGCCTAATGAAAAACTGTTTTTT
CDR3: CASSLSGTPNEKLFF
V: TRBV27
D: -
J: TRBJ1-4
size: -

DNA: TGTGCCAGCAGCTTAGGAGCCTCGCGGGAAGCTTTCTTT
CDR3: CASSLGASREAFF
V: TRBV11-3
D: -
J: TRBJ1-1
size: -

DNA: TGTGCCAGCAGCCCAGGGAGCGGGGCTAATGAAAAACTGTTTTTT
CDR3: CASSPGSGANEKLFF
V: TRBV4-2
D: -
J: TRBJ1-4
size: few

DNA: TGTGCCAGCAGCTTCCGGCGGGAGCACGAGCAGTACTTC
CDR3: CASSFRREHEQYF
V: TRBV7-2
D: TRBD2
J: TRBJ2-7
size: -

DNA: TGCGCCAGCAGCTTGGGACCGGGCTCCTACGAGCAGTACTTC
CDR3: CASSLGPGSYEQYF
V: TRBV5-1
D: -
J: TRBJ2-7
size: once

DNA: TGTGCCAGCAGCGCCAGGGGGCTGGGATCTAATGAAAAACTGTTTTTT
CDR3: CASSARGLGSNEKLFF
V: TRBV2
D: TRBD1
J: TRBJ1-4
size: few

DNA: TGTGCCAGCAGTAGGGGGACTAGCGGATACACAGATACGCAGTATTTT
CDR3: CASSRGTSGYTDTQYF
V: TRBV28
D: TRBD2
J: TRBJ2-3
size: -

DNA: TGTTCCAGCAGCTATGGGACTAGCGGATACAATGAGCAGTTCTTC
CDR3: CSSSYGTSGYNEQFF
V: TRBV7-9
D: TRBD2
J: TRBJ2-1
size: few

DNA: TGTGCCACCAGCGCCCTTATAAGGCGGAGCTCCTACGAGCAGTACTTC
CDR3: CATSALIRRSSYEQYF
V: TRBV15
D: -
J: TRBJ2-7
size: -

DNA: TGTGCCAGCAGTTTATCTCTCGGGACAGCCTCCTACAATGAGCAGTTCTTC
CDR3: CASSLSLGTASYNEQFF
V: TRBV27
D: TRBD1
J: TRBJ2-1
size: -

DNA: TGTGCCAGCAGCGTAGACGGCGGGAGCTCCTACAATGAGCAGTTCTTC
CDR3: CASSVDGGSSYNEQFF
V: TRBV9
D: TRBD2
J: TRBJ2-1
size: -

DNA: TGTGCCAGCAGATTATCGGGGGCTAGCGGGAATGAGCAGTTCTTC
CDR3: CASRLSGASGNEQFF
V: TRBV7-9
D: TRBD2
J: TRBJ2-1
size: -

DNA: TGCGCCAGCAACAGGGGGCCTTACTATGGCTACACCTTC
CDR3: CASNRGPYYGYTF
V: TRBV10-1
D: TRBD1
J: TRBJ1-2
size: -

DNA: TGTGCCAGTAGTACTGGGACAGGGACCTACGAGCAGTACTTC
CDR3: CASSTGTGTYEQYF
V: TRBV19
D: TRBD1
J: TRBJ2-7
size: -

DNA: TGTGCCAGCAGTTCTAACCCAGGGGCGGCTAATGAAAAACTGTTTTTT
CDR3: CASSSNPGAANEKLFF
V: TRBV27
D: -
J: TRBJ1-4
size: -

DNA: TGTGCCAGCAGCGAACGGACAGGGGCAGGGGGAAACACCATATATTTT
CDR3: CASSERTGAGGNTIYF
V: TRBV6-1
D: TRBD1
J: TRBJ1-3
size: few

DNA: TGTGCCAGCAATTACAGGGATAGCACAGATACGCAGTATTTT
CDR3: CASNYRDSTDTQYF
V: TRBV2
D: -
J: TRBJ2-3
size: -

DNA: TGTGCCTGGAGTTCCGGACAGTCCACAGATACGCAGTATTTT
CDR3: CAWSSGQSTDTQYF
V: TRBV30
D: -
J: TRBJ2-3
size: -

DNA: TGTGCCAGCAGTGGGGGGACTAGCGAGAACACCGGGGAGCTGTTTTTT
CDR3: CASSGGTSENTGELFF
V: TRBV6-1
D: TRBD2
J: TRBJ2-2
size: few

DNA: TGTGCCAGCAGCTTGGGTTTAGGGGCCCATAATGAAAAACTGTTTTTT
CDR3: CASSLGLGAHNEKLFF
V: TRBV7-7
D: -
J: TRBJ1-4
size: -

DNA: TGTGCCAGCAGCCTAGCTTTGGGACTAGGGAACAATGAGCAGTTCTTC
CDR3: CASSLALGLGNNEQFF
V: TRBV7-2
D: TRBD2
J: TRBJ2-1
size: few

DNA: TGCAGCGTTAGGTCTCGCGGCCGTATGGCAGATACGCAGTATTTT
CDR3: CSVRSRGRMADTQYF
V: TRBV29-1
D: -
J: TRBJ2-3
size: -

DNA: TGTGCCAGCACCCATGGACAGTCGAACACTGAAGCTTTCTTT
CDR3: CASTHGQSNTEAFF
V: TRBV11-2
D: -
J: TRBJ1-1
size: -

DNA: TGTGCCAGCAGCCCCCCCGCAGATACGCAGTATTTT
CDR3: CASSPPADTQYF
V: TRBV6-6
D: -
J: TRBJ2-3
size: few

DNA: TGTGCCAGCAGCCAGCCCGAGGGCGGGAGGACCTACGAGCAGTACTTC
CDR3: CASSQPEGGRTYEQYF
V: TRBV7-9
D: TRBD2
J: TRBJ2-7
size: -

DNA: TGTGCCAGCACCACAGGGCCGGACCAAGAGACCCAGTACTTC
CDR3: CASTTGPDQETQYF
V: TRBV2
D: -
J: TRBJ2-5
size: -

DNA: TGCAGCGTGGCCGGGACTAGCGGCTACGAGCAGTACTTC
CDR3: CSVAGTSGYEQYF
V: TRBV29-1
D: TRBD2
J: TRBJ2-7
size: -

DNA: TGTGCCAGCTCACCAGGGCGCGAGTATGGCTACACCTTC
CDR3: CASSPGREYGYTF
V: TRBV18
D: -
J: TRBJ1-2
size: once

DNA: TGTGCCAGCAGAACGGGACAGGTTGGCACCGGGGAGCTGTTTTTT
CDR3: CASRTGQVGTGELFF
V: TRBV14
D: TRBD1
J: TRBJ2-2
size: -

DNA: TGTGCCAGCAGCTTCCGGGATCACAAAAACATTCAGTACTTC
CDR3: CASSFRDHKNIQYF
V: TRBV5-6
D: -
J: TRBJ2-4
size: -

DNA: TGTGCCAGCAGTGACGACAGGTTCTATGGCTACACCTTC
CDR3: CASSDDRFYGYTF
V: TRBV28
D: -
J: TRBJ1-2
size: once

DNA: TGTGCCATCAGTGAGGGCTGGCGCGGGTCTAACGAGCAGTACTTC
CDR3: CAISEGWRGSNEQYF
V: TRBV10-3
D: -
J: TRBJ2-7
size: -

DNA: TGTGCCACCAAGACTAGCGGGAGTTCCTACGAGCAGTACTTC
CDR3: CATKTSGSSYEQYF
V: TRBV2
D: TRBD2
J: TRBJ2-7
size: -

DNA: TGTGCCAGTAGTGCACAGGGGGCAGATACGCAGTATTTT
CDR3: CASSAQGADTQYF
V: TRBV19
D: TRBD1
J: TRBJ2-3
size: -

DNA: TGTGCCAGCAGCGCGGGAGCGTCGTATACGCAGTATTTT
CDR3: CASSAGASYTQYF
V: TRBV6-4
D: TRBD2
J: TRBJ2-3
size: -

DNA: TGTGCCAGCAGTTCGGATGGGCCTCCCTACAATGAGCAGTTCTTC
CDR3: CASSSDGPPYNEQFF
V: TRBV27
D: -
J: TRBJ2-1
size: -

DNA: TGTGCCAGCTCCCGATATACGAGCGGGCGGATCTCTGGGGCCAACGTCCTGACTTTC
CDR3: CASSRYTSGRISGANVLTF
V: TRBV18
D: -
J: TRBJ2-6
size: -

DNA: TGTGCCAGCAGCTCTCAGGGGATTGCAACTAATGAAAAACTGTTTTTT
CDR3: CASSSQGIATNEKLFF
V: TRBV7-9
D: -
J: TRBJ1-4
size: -

DNA: TGTGCCAGTAGTCCCGGGACTAGATTCCGGGAGCTGTTTTTT
CDR3: CASSPGTRFRELFF
V: TRBV19
D: TRBD2
J: TRBJ2-2
size: -

DNA: TGTGCCACCAGCAGACCCGGGACTAGCGGGAGTTGGAATGAGCAGTTCTTC
CDR3: CATSRPGTSGSWNEQFF
V: TRBV15
D: TRBD2
J: TRBJ2-1
size: -

DNA: TGTGCCAGCAGTGAAGTTCTGCGGGTGGGCACAGATACGCAGTATTTT
CDR3: CASSEVLRVGTDTQYF
V: TRBV2
D: -
J: TRBJ2-3
size: -

DNA: TGTGCCAGCAGCAGGGGACAGGGCTATGGCTACACCTTC
CDR3: CASSRGQGYGYTF
V: TRBV7-8
D: TRBD1
J: TRBJ1-2
size: few

DNA: TGCGCCAGCAGACCTGGTTCCGAGACAGCTACAGATACGCAGTATTTT
CDR3: CASRPGSETATDTQYF
V: TRBV4-1
D: -
J: TRBJ2-3
size: few

DNA: TGTGCCAGCAGCCTCCAAGGGACATTCTCCTACGAGCAGTACTTC
CDR3: CASSLQGTFSYEQYF
V: TRBV27
D: -
J: TRBJ2-7
size: once

DNA: TGCGCCAGCAGCTTCGCAGGATATTATCAAGAGACCCAGTACTTC
CDR3: CASSFAGYYQETQYF
V: TRBV5-1
D: -
J: TRBJ2-5
size: -

DNA: TGTGCCAGCAGTTTGGATATAGCGGGGTGGGCAGATACGCAGTATTTT
CDR3: CASSLDIAGWADTQYF
V: TRBV7-9
D: TRBD2
J: TRBJ2-3
size: -